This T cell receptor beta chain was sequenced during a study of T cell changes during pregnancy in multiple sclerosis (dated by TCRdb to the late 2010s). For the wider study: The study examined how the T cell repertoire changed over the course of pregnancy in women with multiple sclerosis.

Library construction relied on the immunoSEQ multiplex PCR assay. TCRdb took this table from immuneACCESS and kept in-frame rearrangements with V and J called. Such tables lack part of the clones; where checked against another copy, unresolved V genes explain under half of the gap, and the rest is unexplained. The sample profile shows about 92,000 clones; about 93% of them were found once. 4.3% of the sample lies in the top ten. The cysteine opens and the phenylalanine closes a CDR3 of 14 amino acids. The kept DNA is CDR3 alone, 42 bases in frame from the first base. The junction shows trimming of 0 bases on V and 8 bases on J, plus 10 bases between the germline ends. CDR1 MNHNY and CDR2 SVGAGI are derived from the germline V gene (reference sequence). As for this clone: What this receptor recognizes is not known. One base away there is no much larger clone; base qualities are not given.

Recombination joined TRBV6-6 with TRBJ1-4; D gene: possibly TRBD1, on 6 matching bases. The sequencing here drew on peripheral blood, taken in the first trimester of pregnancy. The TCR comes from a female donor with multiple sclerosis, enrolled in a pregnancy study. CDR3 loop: CASSYSHQGEKLFF. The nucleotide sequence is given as TGTGCCAGCAGTTACTCACACCAGGGGGAAAAACTGTTTTTT.